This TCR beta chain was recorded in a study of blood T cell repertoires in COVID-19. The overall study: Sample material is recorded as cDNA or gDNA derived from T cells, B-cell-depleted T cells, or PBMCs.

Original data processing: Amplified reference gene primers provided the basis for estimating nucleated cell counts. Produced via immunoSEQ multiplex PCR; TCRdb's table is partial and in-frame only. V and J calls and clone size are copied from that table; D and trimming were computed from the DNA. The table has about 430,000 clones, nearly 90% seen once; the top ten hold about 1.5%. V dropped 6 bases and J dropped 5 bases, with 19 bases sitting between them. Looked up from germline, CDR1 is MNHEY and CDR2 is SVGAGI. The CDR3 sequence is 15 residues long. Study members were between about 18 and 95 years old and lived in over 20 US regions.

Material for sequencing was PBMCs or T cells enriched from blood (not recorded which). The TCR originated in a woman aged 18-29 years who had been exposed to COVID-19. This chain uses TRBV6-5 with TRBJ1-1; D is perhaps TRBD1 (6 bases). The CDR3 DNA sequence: TGTGCCAGCAGCCCCCGGGGGGGGGCTGGGACTGAAGCTTTCTTT. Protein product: CASSPRGGAGTEAFF.